The clone carrying this TCR beta chain was observed a few times. The target antigen is unknown. The investigators reverse transcribed all of the isolated RNA, so they sequenced expressed TCRB transcripts. Deep immunoSEQ sequencing covered naive, central memory and regulatory T cell samples. Method: immunoSEQ multiplex PCR; TCRdb's copy keeps in-frame clones and lacks some. This sample has about 48,000 clones, with 35% to 50% found just once. The CDR3 runs 16 residues. Trimming removed 6 bases from V and 4 bases from J; junction bases left unmatched: 9. The germline CDR1 and CDR2 sequences are LNHDA and SQIVND (reference sequence). The sample is drawn from a study of beta chain features in type 1 diabetes. Notes on the study in general: A closer apparent resemblance between naive, central memory and Treg TCRB repertoires was seen in patients than in healthy donors. All four CD4+ subsets of Type 1 diabetes patients contained TCRB CDR3s that were moderately but significantly shorter.

The rearrangement uses TRBV19 and TRBJ2-1; TRBD2 matches 10 bases. The sequenced material came from Tregs from blood. The sequence was obtained from a young man with type 1 diabetes. In DNA form, the CDR3 reads TGTGCCAGTAGAGAGGGGGCTAGCGGGAGATACAATGAGCAGTTCTTC. Amino acids: CASREGASGRYNEQFF.